This T cell receptor beta chain appears in the sequencing data of a study of T-cell memory formation after mild COVID-19. At the level of the study: Largely donor-specific TCR clusters were found.

V lost 10 bases, J lost 3 bases, and 13 bases lay in between. This CDR3 is 12 amino acids long. CDR1 and CDR2 from the germline V gene are SGHTA and FQGNSA. TCRdb reprocessed the 5' RACE reads via MiXCR and lists one record per CDR3 protein. The data contain 200,000 to 250,000 distinct CDR3 sequences, under 30% of them singletons. The receptor was isolated from an adult woman who had mild COVID-19 (a few samples of this study predate the infection). Cell type and time point are not known. The chain has TRBV7-2 and TRBJ2-7; maybe TRBD1 (5 bases). The sequenced material came from PBMCs or a T cell subset sorted from them (not recorded which). CDR3 nucleotide sequence: TGTGCCACCCTTCAGGGCGGCTACGAGCAGTACTTC. This codes for CATLQGGYEQYF. The variable domain in full, completed from reference TRBV7-2 and TRBJ2-7, reads GAGVSQSPSNKVTEKGKDVELRCDPISGHTALYWYRQSLGQGLEFLIYFQGNSAPDKSGLPSDRFSAERTGGSVSTLTIQRTQQEDSAVYLCATLQGGYEQYFGPGTRLTVT.